A selection of T cell receptor beta chains follows, all from one sample in a study of cytomegalovirus exposure and HLA in healthy donors. Only in-frame clones appear in the TCRdb table, and some are missing; sequencing was by immunoSEQ multiplex PCR. In the table there are 85,000 to 100,000 clones, around 64% of which are singletons. Material for sequencing was PBMCs. The receptors were gathered from a man between 60 and 75 years old in good health and CMV-seronegative. Each CDR3 is given with its conserved first and last residue. D genes are given only for firm matches. Rows may omit the clone size; those that give it use once, few, many or a size class.

clone size	V gene	J gene	D gene	CDR3 DNA	CDR3 protein
few	TRBV27	TRBJ2-7	TRBD2	TGTGCCAGCAGCCCCGGACTAGGGATCGAGCAGTACTTC	CASSPGLGIEQYF
once	TRBV18	TRBJ1-5	NA	TGTGCCAGCTCACCAGAGAGTAATCAGCCCCAGCATTTT	CASSPESNQPQHF
NA	TRBV6-4	TRBJ2-1	NA	TGTGCCAGCAGACCGCTAGCGTCATACAATGAGCAGTTCTTC	CASRPLASYNEQFF
few	TRBV29-1	TRBJ2-1	NA	TGCAGCGTTTTCAGCTCCTACAATGAGCAGTTCTTC	CSVFSSYNEQFF
NA	TRBV6-1	TRBJ2-7	TRBD2	TGTGCCAGCACTGAGCGGGAGACCCTCTACGAGCAGTACTTC	CASTERETLYEQYF
NA	TRBV28	TRBJ1-2	TRBD1	TGTGCCAGCAGTTTACCTTCCGGGACAGGGAGCGGCTACACCTTC	CASSLPSGTGSGYTF
few	TRBV5-1	TRBJ1-5	NA	TGCGCCAGCAGGGCGGGGAGCGGCAATCAGCCCCAGCATTTT	CASRAGSGNQPQHF
few	TRBV2	TRBJ1-5	TRBD1	TGTGCCACCGGGACAGGGCAATATAGCAATCAGCCCCAGCATTTT	CATGTGQYSNQPQHF
NA	TRBV6-4	TRBJ2-1	NA	TGTGCCAGCAGTGCGGGGCAGGGGATCGATGAGCAGTTCTTC	CASSAGQGIDEQFF
NA	TRBV30	TRBJ1-2	NA	TGTGCCTGGGGGCATGGTGGCTACACCTTC	CAWGHGGYTF
NA	TRBV7-9	TRBJ2-1	TRBD2	TGTGCCAGCAGCTTCGGTTGGCGGGGGGACTACAATGAGCAGTTCTTC	CASSFGWRGDYNEQFF
few	TRBV5-8	TRBJ1-2	NA	TGTGCCAGCAGCCGGACAGATTATGGCTACACCTTC	CASSRTDYGYTF
NA	TRBV9	TRBJ1-2	NA	TGTGCCAGCAGCGTAGAGGAGGGACGATACTATGGCTACACCTTC	CASSVEEGRYYGYTF
NA	TRBV6-6	TRBJ1-5	NA	TGTGCCAGCAGTTTTAACGAGAATCAGCCCCAGCATTTT	CASSFNENQPQHF
few	TRBV5-1	TRBJ2-7	TRBD2	TGCGCCAGCAGCACGCGGACTAGCGGGGGGGCCATATACGAGCAGTACTTC	CASSTRTSGGAIYEQYF
NA	TRBV29-1	TRBJ1-1	NA	TGCAGCGTTGGGCTGGGGGGGAACACTGAAGCTTTCTTT	CSVGLGGNTEAFF
NA	TRBV6-4	TRBJ1-1	NA	TGTGCCAGCAGTGAAAGCGGGTTGAATCCTGAAGCTTTCTTT	CASSESGLNPEAFF
NA	TRBV5-6	TRBJ1-1	NA	TGTGCCAGCAGCTCCTGGTGGAGATTTACTGAAGCTTTCTTT	CASSSWWRFTEAFF
NA	TRBV7-9	TRBJ1-1	TRBD1	TGTGCCAGCAGCCCTGCGGGACAGGGGAACACTGAAGCTTTCTTT	CASSPAGQGNTEAFF
NA	TRBV4-1	TRBJ1-6	NA	TGCGCCAGCAGCCAACGAACAGGAGATTCACCCCTCCACTTT	CASSQRTGDSPLHF
NA	TRBV2	TRBJ2-7	TRBD1	TGTGCCAGCAGTGTCCGTTGGGACAGGGGAAGGGCCGAGCAGTACTTC	CASSVRWDRGRAEQYF
NA	TRBV5-4	TRBJ1-2	NA	TGTGCCAGCAGCTTTCCACTCGAGCCCCTAGCTAACTATGGCTACACCTTC	CASSFPLEPLANYGYTF
NA	TRBV7-6	TRBJ1-2	NA	TGTGCCAGCAGCTCCCCAGGGAATGGCTACACCTTC	CASSSPGNGYTF
NA	TRBV5-1	TRBJ2-5	NA	TGCGCCAGCAGGTCAAAAGAGACCCAGTACTTC	CASRSKETQYF
NA	TRBV7-3	TRBJ1-1	NA	TGTGCCAGCAGCTCGCAGGGAGGGGCCTACACTGAAGCTTTCTTT	CASSSQGGAYTEAFF
few	TRBV7-3	TRBJ1-2	TRBD1	TGTGCCAGCAGCCCGACCGGGACAGGGGACTATGGCTACACCTTC	CASSPTGTGDYGYTF
NA	TRBV6-1	TRBJ2-7	NA	TGTGCCAGCAGTGAAGTCAGGGTGGGCGAGCAGTACTTC	CASSEVRVGEQYF
NA	TRBV5-1	TRBJ2-5	NA	TGCGTCAGCAGCTTGGCAGACAGGCTCCAAGGGGAGACCCAGTACTTC	CVSSLADRLQGETQYF
NA	TRBV19	TRBJ2-7	TRBD1	TGTGCCAGTAGACAGCCGGGACAGGATTACGAGCAGTACTTC	CASRQPGQDYEQYF